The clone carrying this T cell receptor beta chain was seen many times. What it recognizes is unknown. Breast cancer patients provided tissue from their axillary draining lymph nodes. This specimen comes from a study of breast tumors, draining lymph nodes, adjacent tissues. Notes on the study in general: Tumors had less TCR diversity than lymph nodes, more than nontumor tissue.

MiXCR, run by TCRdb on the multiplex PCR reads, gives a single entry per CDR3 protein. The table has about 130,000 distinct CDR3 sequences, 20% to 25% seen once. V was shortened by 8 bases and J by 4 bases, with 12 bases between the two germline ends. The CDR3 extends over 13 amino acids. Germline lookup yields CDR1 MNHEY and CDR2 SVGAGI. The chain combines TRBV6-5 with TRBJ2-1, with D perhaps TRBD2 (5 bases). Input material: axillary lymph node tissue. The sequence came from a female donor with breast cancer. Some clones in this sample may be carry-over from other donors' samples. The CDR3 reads CASGLREYNEQFF. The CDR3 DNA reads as TGTGCCAGCGGACTTCGAGAGTACAATGAGCAGTTCTTC.